This T cell receptor beta chain was profiled in a study of cytotoxic CD8 clonotypes in ibrutinib-treated CLL (dated by TCRdb to the early 2020s). Study-wide context: The cohort had about a dozen relapsed/refractory and more than 14 treatment-naive patients; approximately 17 were IGHV unmutated. Partial responses were observed in some 24 patients and complete responses in 2; after a median follow-up of about 69 months, remission was maintained in approximately 15 patients and progression was observed in some twelve. Response samples were obtained after a median of approximately twelve months of treatment, with a range of roughly 6 to 40 months. On average, each sample yielded hundreds of thousands of productive templates and tens of thousands of productive rearrangements. Longitudinal samples were available for about 30% of the roughly 90 trial participants. Cryopreserved peripheral blood mononuclear cells were collected before treatment, at response, and at either disease progression or sustained remission. Every sample from remission and from progressive disease was obtained while the patients were still on ibrutinib.

Sample time point, as interpreted from the label and publication: progressive disease on ibrutinib. Approximately 2 micrograms of genomic DNA were extracted from cryopreserved PBMCs for TCR beta library preparation. High-throughput TCR beta sequencing was performed on longitudinal blood samples from CLL patients receiving ibrutinib monotherapy. The patients were enrolled in a single-center, open-label phase 2 trial of ibrutinib monotherapy. The cysteine opens and the phenylalanine closes a CDR3 of 15 amino acids. The read is trimmed to its CDR3 DNA, 45 bases read in frame from base 1. Trimming accounts for 6 bases at V and 7 bases at J, while the number of junction bases matched to no gene is 8. Reading the germline V gene gives CDR1 MNHEY and CDR2 SVGAGI. The paper's findings and limits, for the study overall: Sampling times were not matched between patients in sustained remission and patients whose disease was progressing, and lymph node repertoires were not examined. Baseline clonality exceeded that of age-matched healthy donors and correlated strongly with circulating CD8+ T-cell counts. Public clonotypes were rare and either shrank or stayed stable during treatment, and the rise in clonality at ibrutinib response reflected expansion of private clonotypes. An increase in clonality was observed at ibrutinib response, with clonality remaining stable during sustained remission and falling back toward baseline at progression.

A MiSeq instrument was used for deep resolution sequencing, which targeted depths ranging from 1 in 1 million up to 1 in 200,000 T cells, with coverage averaging 10x for each clonotype. The immunoSEQ hsTCRB Kit was used to generate the TCR beta libraries. For the original study's pipeline: ImmunoSEQ Data Assistant and ImmunoSEQ Analyzer were used for data analysis, and V, D and J genes were assigned according to IMGT definitions. Clonality, which ranges from 0 to 1, was calculated by subtracting the normalized Shannon entropy of productive rearrangement frequencies from one. Public clonotype analysis was restricted to overrepresented clonotypes comprising at least 0.05% of each patient's repertoire. About twelve repertoires from age-matched healthy donors, obtained from immuneACCESS, served as clonality controls. Entries here come from immuneACCESS through TCRdb and include only in-frame sequences with V and J called. Some clones fail to appear in such tables; in the studies checked, an unresolved V gene covers under half of the shortfall, and the cause of the remainder is unknown. The V and J calls and clone size come from that table; D and trimming were worked out from the DNA. Here the sample has fewer than 300,000 clones; approximately 76% occur a single time. The top ten hold 5.6% of the sample.

A remark on this clone: What this receptor recognizes is not known. It has no much larger one-base neighbor in the sample; base qualities were not kept.

The chain joins TRBV6-5 to TRBJ2-2, with TRBD1 matching 10 junction bases. The source was PBMCs, collected at disease progression, from a patient treated with ibrutinib. This TCR came from a human donor with chronic lymphocytic leukemia. The bases read TGTGCCAGCAGCCAGACAGGGGGCTTGGGCGGGGAGCTGTTTTTT. This yields the protein CASSQTGGLGGELFF.